These 27 T cell receptor beta chains came from one sample sequenced in a study of immune evolution from preneoplasia to lung adenocarcinoma. Produced via immunoSEQ multiplex PCR; TCRdb's table is partial and in-frame only. The sample gives around 7,400 clones, 75% to 85% of which show up once; roughly 8% is in the top ten. The sequencing sample was made of FFPE minimally invasive lung adenocarcinoma tissue. The receptors were gathered from a person between 65 and 79 years old with lung adenocarcinoma.

Comments on this clone: Germline is not matched at one junction end, which may reflect a read error. The chain employs TRBV7-9 and TRBJ2-1; tentative D call: TRBD2 (6 bases). Germline V lookup: CDR1 SEHNR, CDR2 FQNEAQ (reference sequence). The CDR3 has 14 amino acids. This CDR3 reads CASRLGGVGNEQFF. In DNA, the CDR3 is TGTGCCAGCAGGTTAGGAGGGGTCGGCAATGAGCAGTTCTTC.

This clone was recorded only once. The rearrangement uses TRBV19 and TRBJ2-7; 8 nucleotides agree with TRBD1. CDR3 size: 13 residues. Germline trimming cut 4 bases from V and 6 bases from J; bases unmatched to any gene: 5. From germline, CDR1 is LNHDA and CDR2 SQIVND (reference sequence). The DNA of the CDR3 is TGTGCCAGTAGTAGGACAGGGACTTTCGAGCAGTACTTC. It specifies CASSRTGTFEQYF.

This sequence joins TRBV6-5 and TRBJ1-5; TRBD1 aligns across 10 bases. CDR1 and CDR2 from the germline V gene are MNHEY and SVGAGI. The CDR3 totals 15 residues. Germline trimming cut 7 bases from V and 1 base from J; bases unmatched to any gene: 4. The CDR3 DNA reads TGTGCCAGCAAAAGACAGGGGGCGAGCAATCAGCCCCAGCATTTT. It specifies CASKRQGASNQPQHF.

J is TRBJ2-7 and V is TRBV28; TRBD2 matches at 7 bases. The CDR3 has 16 residues. V shed 7 bases and J 2 bases; nucleotides not matched to a gene: 14. CDR1 MDHEN and CDR2 SYDVKM come from the germline V gene. CDR3 DNA: TGTGCCAGCACTAAGGAGGAGGTAGCGGGTGCCTACGAGCAGTACTTC. Translated, it gives CASTKEEVAGAYEQYF.

The J gene is TRBJ2-2, the V gene TRBV7-6; D is unclear. Trimming took 4 bases from V and 0 from J, leaving 12 bases between them. The CDR3 loop spans 16 amino acids. From germline, CDR1 is SGHVS and CDR2 FNYEAQ. The chain's CDR3 is CASSSLAEPNTGELFF. The CDR3 bases are TGTGCCAGCAGCTCCTTAGCTGAACCGAACACCGGGGAGCTGTTTTTT.

This chain joins TRBV5-4 and TRBJ2-3; maybe TRBD1 (6 bases). The V gene's germline CDR1 is SGHNT and CDR2 YYREEE (reference sequence). V was trimmed by 4 bases and J by 1 base, leaving 16 bases between them. CDR3 length: 16 residues. CDR3 region: CASSPGPKGGTDTQYF. The CDR3 DNA is TGTGCCAGCAGCCCGGGACCCAAGGGGGGCACAGATACGCAGTATTTT. The full variable domain, completed using reference TRBV5-4 and TRBJ2-3, is ETGVTQSPTHLIKTRGQQVTLRCSSQSGHNTVSWYQQALGQGPQFIFQYYREEENGRGNFPPRFSGLQFPNYSSELNVNALELDDSALYLCASSPGPKGGTDTQYFGPGTRLTVL.

The chain combines TRBV28 with TRBJ2-5, with D possibly being TRBD2 (6 bases). The CDR3 totals 16 residues. Germline CDR1 and CDR2: MDHEN and SYDVKM. The V gene lost 3 bases and the J gene lost 2 bases, with 16 bases spanning the gap. The CDR3 is CASSLLSLGGQETQYF. The CDR3 DNA sequence: TGTGCCAGCAGTTTGCTAAGTCTGGGGGGTCAAGAGACCCAGTACTTC.

This clone has just a few counts. In DNA, the CDR3 is TGTGCCAGCAGTTCGGACAGGGCGGACCAGCCCCAGCATTTT. This codes for CASSSDRADQPQHF. The J gene is TRBJ1-5, the V gene TRBV6-6, with 8 bases that match TRBD1. The CDR3 is 14 amino acids. Germline trimming cut 4 bases from V and 7 bases from J; bases unmatched to any gene: 6. CDR1 is MNHNY and CDR2 is SVGAGI in the germline V gene (reference sequence).

The chain combines TRBV28 with TRBJ1-2, with unresolved D. V was cut by 2 bases and J by 8 bases, with 12 bases left in between. The germline gives CDR1 MDHEN, CDR2 SYDVKM. The CDR3 consists of 13 residues. This chain's CDR3 is CASSLQHRSGYTF. The CDR3 region has the DNA TGTGCCAGCAGTTTACAACACCGAAGCGGCTACACCTTC.

The rearrangement links TRBV15 to TRBJ1-1, with TRBD1 as a possible D gene (5 bases). Trimming shortened V by 0 bases and J by 4 bases, and 12 bases separated the two germline ends. This CDR3 is 15 amino acids long. Germline-derived CDR1 and CDR2 are LNHNV and YYDKDF (reference sequence). The CDR3 sequence is CATSREPRVGTEAFF. The CDR3 region has the DNA TGTGCCACCAGCAGAGAGCCCAGGGTCGGCACTGAAGCTTTCTTT.

The J gene is TRBJ1-3, the V gene TRBV5-4; 9 bases map to TRBD1. Germline lookup yields CDR1 SGHNT and CDR2 YYREEE (reference sequence). V shed 1 base and J 4 bases; nucleotides not matched to a gene: 6. The CDR3 sequence is 16 residues long. CDR3 bases: TGTGCCAGCAGCTTGACAGGGGGCGCATCCGGAAACACCATATATTTT. It is translated as CASSLTGGASGNTIYF.

CDR3 residues: CASRDRGRPQHF. The CDR3 DNA sequence: TGTGCCAGTAGGGACAGGGGGCGGCCCCAGCATTTT. This chain connects TRBV19 to TRBJ1-5, with 11 bases that match TRBD1. J was trimmed by 9 bases and V by 6 bases; bases with no gene match: 1. The CDR3 covers 12 residues. Germline CDR1 LNHDA, CDR2 SQIVND (reference sequence). Combining the CDR3 with reference TRBV19 and TRBJ1-5 gives the whole variable domain DGGITQSPKYLFRKEGQNVTLSCEQNLNHDAMYWYRQDPGQGLRLIYYSQIVNDFQKGDIAEGYSVSREKKESFPLTVTSAQKNPTAFYLCASRDRGRPQHFGDGTRLSIL.

The V call is TRBV7-2, the J call TRBJ1-5, with D tentatively TRBD1 (6 bases). V lost 1 base to trimming and J lost 3 bases, with 13 bases between them. In germline, CDR1 is SGHTA, CDR2 FQGNSA. This CDR3 has 16 residues. The CDR3 nucleotides read TGTGCCAGCAGCTTAGTAACAGGGCCCCTCAATCAGCCCCAGCATTTT. It yields the protein CASSLVTGPLNQPQHF.

V is TRBV6-5 and J is TRBJ2-4; 11 nucleotides agree with TRBD1. The CDR3 contains 15 residues. The germline V gene has CDR1 MNHEY and CDR2 SVGAGI. V shed 5 bases, J shed 3 bases, and the junction held 3 bases outside the gene matches. This chain's CDR3 is CASSGGQGVKNIQYF. The CDR3 DNA sequence: TGTGCCAGCAGTGGGGGACAGGGGGTCAAAAACATTCAGTACTTC.

This clone came up a few times. The V gene is TRBV18, the J gene TRBJ2-5; D not certain. Germline CDR1 reads KGHSH; CDR2 reads LQKENI. The CDR3 spans 14 residues. Trimming shortened V by 2 bases and J by 5 bases, and 12 bases separated the two germline ends. The CDR3 is CASSPSNGWETQYF. CDR3 DNA: TGTGCCAGCTCACCATCGAATGGCTGGGAGACCCAGTACTTC.

The chain employs TRBV10-3 and TRBJ2-1; D unclear. V gave up 0 bases and J gave up 1 base, with 10 bases separating them. The germline V gene has CDR1 ENHRY and CDR2 SYGVKD. The CDR3 runs to 16 residues. In DNA form, the CDR3 reads TGTGCCATCAGTGAGTCCACCCTAGGTTCCTACAATGAGCAGTTCTTC. Encoded protein: CAISESTLGSYNEQFF.

The rearrangement links TRBV30 to TRBJ2-5; D possibly corresponds to TRBD1 (6 bases). Germline V gives CDR1 GTSNPN, CDR2 SVGIG (reference sequence). The V end was cut by 7 bases, the J end by 4 bases, with 16 bases between. This CDR3 spans 13 amino acids. The CDR3 loop reads CASRRQERETQYF. The CDR3 DNA reads TGTGCCTCCCGTCGACAGGAACGAGAGACCCAGTACTTC. Full variable domain (rest looked up from reference TRBV30 and TRBJ2-5): SQTIHQWPATLVQPVGSPLSLECTVEGTSNPNLYWYRQAAGRGLQLLFYSVGIGQISSEVPQNLSASRPQDRQFILSSKKLLLSDSGFYLCASRRQERETQYFGPGTRLLVL.

The chain employs TRBV7-2 and TRBJ1-1, with D unresolved. The CDR3 extends over 14 amino acids. Germline CDR1 reads SGHTA; CDR2 reads FQGNSA. Trimming removed 4 bases from V and 8 bases from J, with 17 bases in between. The CDR3 region has the DNA TGTGCCAGCAGCTGGAACCGGGTGGCATCCGAAGCTTTCTTT. It specifies CASSWNRVASEAFF. The full variable domain, its missing parts supplied by reference TRBV7-2 and TRBJ1-1, is GAGVSQSPSNKVTEKGKDVELRCDPISGHTALYWYRQSLGQGLEFLIYFQGNSAPDKSGLPSDRFSAERTGGSVSTLTIQRTQQEDSAVYLCASSWNRVASEAFFGQGTRLTVV.

The genes are TRBV4-2 and TRBJ1-5; TRBD1 aligns across 8 bases. After removal of 1 base from V and 3 bases from J, the junction contained 2 bases not matched to a gene. Germline V gene sequence: CDR1 LGHNA, CDR2 YNFKEQ. The CDR3 spans 15 residues. The CDR3 loop is CASSQAGQANQPQHF. CDR3 coding DNA: TGTGCCAGCAGCCAAGCGGGACAGGCCAATCAGCCCCAGCATTTT.

The chain recombines TRBV11-2 with TRBJ1-1; TRBD1 aligns across 7 bases. The germline V gene has CDR1 SGHAT and CDR2 FQNNGV. This CDR3 has 16 amino acids. The ends lost 5 bases at V and 4 bases at J; junction bases unmatched: 13. The CDR3 protein is CASSTKGARAATEAFF. The CDR3 bases are TGTGCCAGCAGCACCAAGGGGGCAAGGGCGGCCACTGAAGCTTTCTTT.

This clone was counted once. The rearrangement joins TRBV11-3 to TRBJ2-3; 7 bases align to TRBD2. Per germline, CDR1 SGHNT and CDR2 YENEEA. This CDR3 has 14 amino acids. Trimming took 1 base from V and 6 from J; bases not matched to a gene: 4. The CDR3 sequence: CASSLAGGWDTQYF. Here the CDR3 DNA reads TGTGCCAGCAGCTTAGCGGGAGGCTGGGATACGCAGTATTTT.

This chain connects TRBV27 to TRBJ2-1; 8 bases are a match to TRBD2. Germline V lookup: CDR1 MNHEY, CDR2 SMNVEV (reference sequence). V lost 3 bases and J lost 0; bases outside the gene matches: 19. This CDR3 is built from 21 residues. Here the CDR3 reads CASSFIPPLVGLEGSYNEQFF. Here the CDR3 DNA reads TGTGCCAGCAGTTTCATACCGCCGCTGGTGGGACTAGAGGGCTCCTACAATGAGCAGTTCTTC.

The chain employs TRBV7-8 and TRBJ2-3; tentatively, D is TRBD2 (5 bases). Germline CDR1 SGHVS, CDR2 FQNEAQ. Trimming cost V 5 bases and J 0 bases, with 15 bases left between them. The length of the CDR3 is 16 residues. CDR3 coding DNA: TGTGCCAGCAGCCCCGTAGCGCGGCTAAGCACAGATACGCAGTATTTT. Residues: CASSPVARLSTDTQYF.

The chain has TRBV11-3 and TRBJ1-2; D call uncertain. V was cut by 4 bases and J by 8 bases, with 17 bases left in between. This CDR3 has 14 residues. The germline gives CDR1 SGHNT, CDR2 YENEEA. The chain's CDR3 is CASSSPRVRRGYTF. The CDR3 coding sequence is TGTGCCAGCAGCTCGCCACGGGTAAGGCGGGGCTACACCTTC.

The chain links TRBV19 to TRBJ1-3, with 10 bases lining up with TRBD1. V trimming: 2 bases; J trimming: 6 bases; junction bases outside the gene matches: 10. This CDR3 region has 17 residues. Looked up from germline, CDR1 is LNHDA and CDR2 is SQIVND (reference sequence). DNA of the CDR3: TGTGCCAGTAGTATACCTACATCAGGGACAGGGGAAAACACCATATATTTT. Residues: CASSIPTSGTGENTIYF.

V usage is TRBV28 and J usage is TRBJ1-2, with D unresolved. CDR3 size: 13 residues. CDR1 and CDR2 (germline): MDHEN, SYDVKM. V dropped 5 bases and J dropped 4 bases, with 11 bases sitting between them. For the CDR3, the DNA is TGTGCCAGCAGTCCCCCGCGGGGCTATGGCTACACCTTC. Amino acids: CASSPPRGYGYTF.

The chain recombines TRBV29-1 with TRBJ1-2, with D unclear. The V gene lost 4 bases and the J gene lost 2 bases, with 5 bases spanning the gap. Germline assignment: CDR1 SQVTM and CDR2 ANQGSEA. This CDR3 spans 11 amino acids. The CDR3 region is CSVGRNYGYTF. Written as DNA, the CDR3 is TGCAGCGTTGGACGGAACTATGGCTACACCTTC. Drawing the rest from reference TRBV29-1 and TRBJ1-2, the complete variable domain is SAVISQKPSRDICQRGTSLTIQCQVDSQVTMMFWYRQQPGQSLTLIATANQGSEATYESGFVIDKFPISRPNLTFSTLTVSNMSPEDSSIYLCSVGRNYGYTFGSGTRLTVV.